The 14 T cell receptor beta chains reported below all come from one sample, sequenced in a study of OX40 agonist ivuxolimab in advanced cancers. Profiling relied on immunoSEQ multiplex PCR, and the TCRdb table lists in-frame clones only, not all of them. This sample has 100,000 to 150,000 clones, with around 90% found just once. This specimen was CD4+ or CD8+ T cells sorted from blood, taken in a trial of the OX40 agonist ivuxolimab. The receptor set was obtained from an adult with an advanced solid tumor such as melanoma, head and neck, liver or kidney cancer.

The CDR3 DNA sequence: TGTGCCAGTAGTATGGGTTTGGAACTCCAACCCCAGCATTTT. This gives the protein CASSMGLELQPQHF. The chain joins TRBV19 to TRBJ1-5; the D is unclear. Germline-derived CDR1 and CDR2 are LNHDA and SQIVND (reference sequence). Trimming removed 3 bases from V and 10 bases from J, with 16 bases in between. The CDR3 is 14 amino acids.

The chain recombines TRBV27 with TRBJ1-5, with D perhaps matching TRBD1 (6 bases). Trimming pared 7 bases from V and 4 bases from J, leaving 14 bases between. Looked up from germline, CDR1 is MNHEY and CDR2 is SMNVEV (reference sequence). The CDR3 is 14 amino acids. The chain's CDR3 is CASKGDKGNQPQHF. Written as DNA, the CDR3 is TGTGCCAGCAAAGGGGACAAGGGAAATCAGCCCCAGCATTTT.

About this clone: Other DNA sequences in this specimen translate into the identical CDR3. This rearrangement joins TRBV6-4 to TRBJ2-3; D gene unclear. Trimming pared 0 bases from V and 3 bases from J, leaving 4 bases between. Germline CDR1 reads MRHNA; CDR2 reads SNTAGT. This CDR3 is built from 13 residues. CDR3 protein: CASSDSATDTQYF. As DNA, the CDR3 is TGTGCCAGCAGTGACTCGGCGACAGATACGCAGTATTTT.

The chain recombines TRBV28 with TRBJ2-5; 8 nucleotides agree with TRBD2. This CDR3 region has 13 residues. Per germline, CDR1 MDHEN and CDR2 SYDVKM. V was pared by 2 bases and J by 5 bases, with 1 base of the junction left unmatched. CDR3 bases: TGTGCCAGCAGTTTACCGGGGGGGGAGACCCAGTACTTC. This sequence encodes CASSLPGGETQYF.

The CDR3 nucleotides are TGTGCCAGCAGCCCGCCTAGTGGACAGGGGGTGTCAGGCTATGGCTACACCTTC. Protein product: CASSPPSGQGVSGYGYTF. The rearrangement joins TRBV28 to TRBJ1-2, with 10 bases lining up with TRBD1. The CDR3 loop spans 18 amino acids. Per germline, CDR1 MDHEN and CDR2 SYDVKM. Trimming removed 6 bases from V and 4 bases from J; junction bases left unmatched: 17.

The sample holds one count of this clone. The chain combines TRBV27 with TRBJ2-4, with TRBD1 matching over 10 bases. V lost 6 bases, J lost 0 bases, and 14 bases stayed unmatched. The germline CDR1 and CDR2 sequences are MNHEY and SMNVEV (reference sequence). The CDR3 is made up of 19 amino acids. This CDR3 reads CASSSPLGQGRGAKNIQYF. The CDR3 nucleotides read TGTGCCAGCAGCAGTCCGCTGGGACAGGGGCGAGGAGCCAAAAACATTCAGTACTTC.

The chain is built from TRBV11-2 and TRBJ1-5, with 9 bases that match TRBD1. The CDR3 sequence is 15 residues long. Germline loops: CDR1 SGHAT, CDR2 FQNNGV. The V and J ends lost 1 base and 2 bases, in that order; junction bases with no gene match: 0. Here the CDR3 DNA reads TGTGCCAGCAGCTTAGGGACAGGGGGCAATCAGCCCCAGCATTTT. This sequence encodes CASSLGTGGNQPQHF.

The chain is built from TRBV9 and TRBJ2-2; the match to TRBD2 covers 10 bases. Trimming at V came to 6 bases and at J to 4 bases, leaving 12 bases not matched to a gene. The CDR3 totals 17 residues. Germline lookup yields CDR1 SGDLS and CDR2 YYNGEE. DNA of the CDR3: TGTGCCAGCACTCGAGTAGCGGGAGGTGTAGCCACCGGGGAGCTGTTTTTT. Protein sequence: CASTRVAGGVATGELFF.

The chain uses TRBV19 and TRBJ2-1; 7 bases align to TRBD2. CDR3 length: 17 residues. Trimming took 6 bases from V and 1 from J; bases not matched to a gene: 12. Per germline, CDR1 LNHDA and CDR2 SQIVND (reference sequence). Here the CDR3 reads CASSPHLGGSSYNEQFF. The DNA of the CDR3 is TGTGCCAGTAGCCCTCATCTGGGCGGGAGTTCCTACAATGAGCAGTTCTTC.

The V call is TRBV28, the J call TRBJ2-7; the D is unclear. Germline CDR1 reads MDHEN; CDR2 reads SYDVKM. Trimming removed 1 base at V and 2 bases at J, with 9 bases between. The CDR3 covers 14 residues. In DNA, the CDR3 is TGTGCCAGCAGTTTATCCTGGACGGCCTACGAGCAGTACTTC. Protein product: CASSLSWTAYEQYF.

V usage is TRBV6-4 and J usage is TRBJ1-2; D is undetermined. The CDR3 is made up of 15 amino acids. Trimming pared 2 bases from V and 7 bases from J, leaving 17 bases between. Per germline, CDR1 MRHNA and CDR2 SNTAGT. The chain's CDR3 is CASSDSDRGIFGYTF. In nucleotides, the CDR3 is TGTGCCAGCAGTGACAGTGATAGAGGGATCTTTGGCTACACCTTC.

The rearrangement links TRBV27 to TRBJ2-1; no reliable D call. With 7 bases removed from V and 5 bases from J, the gap between germline ends came to 15 bases. CDR3 length equals 14 residues. Germline lookup yields CDR1 MNHEY and CDR2 SMNVEV (reference sequence). The CDR3 loop reads CASTLNFVNNEQFF. In DNA, the CDR3 is TGTGCCAGCACCCTCAACTTTGTTAACAATGAGCAGTTCTTC.

The genes are TRBV28 and TRBJ2-7; 7 nucleotides match TRBD1. Germline values: CDR1 MDHEN, CDR2 SYDVKM. V lost 5 bases, J lost 0 bases, and 4 bases stayed unmatched. CDR3 length: 14 residues. Here the CDR3 reads CASSLQGSSYEQYF. CDR3 DNA sequence: TGTGCCAGCAGTCTACAGGGGAGCTCCTACGAGCAGTACTTC.

The rearrangement joins TRBV6-5 to TRBJ2-1; 12 bases align to TRBD2. Germline V CDR1 and CDR2: MNHEY, SVGAGI. This CDR3 is 15 amino acids long. The V segment lost 4 bases and the J segment 6 bases; nucleotides outside the gene matches: 4. The CDR3 here is CASSSGLAGINEQFF. CDR3 DNA sequence: TGTGCCAGCAGTTCGGGACTAGCGGGCATCAATGAGCAGTTCTTC.